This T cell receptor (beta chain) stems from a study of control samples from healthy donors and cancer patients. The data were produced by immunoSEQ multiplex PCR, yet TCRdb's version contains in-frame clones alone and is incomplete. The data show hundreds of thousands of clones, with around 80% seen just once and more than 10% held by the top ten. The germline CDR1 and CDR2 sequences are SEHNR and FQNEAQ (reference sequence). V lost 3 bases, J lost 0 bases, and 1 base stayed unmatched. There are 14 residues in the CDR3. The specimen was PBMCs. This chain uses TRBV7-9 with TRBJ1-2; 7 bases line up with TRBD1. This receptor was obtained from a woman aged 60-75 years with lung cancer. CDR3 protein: CASSFGTANYGYTF. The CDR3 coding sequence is TGTGCCAGCAGCTTTGGGACAGCTAACTATGGCTACACCTTC.